One sample yielded the 9 T cell receptor beta chains listed below, sequenced in a study of blood T cell repertoires in COVID-19. Sequencing used immunoSEQ multiplex PCR; TCRdb keeps in-frame clones, though not all of them. The sample includes more than 20,000 clones, 86% seen only once; the top ten take approximately 25%. Sequencing was carried out using peripheral blood. The source of these receptors is a human donor with active COVID-19. The donor label of this sample is uncertain.

On this clone: Relative to the germline gene, one junction end is altered; a read error may explain this. The chain couples TRBV7-2 to TRBJ2-5; 8 nucleotides line up with TRBD2. CDR1 is SGHTA and CDR2 is FQGNSA in the germline V gene. CDR3 length equals 11 residues. As DNA, the CDR3 is TGTGCCAGCAGCTTACCGGGACTAGTAAACTTC. Translating gives CASSLPGLVNF.

The gene calls are TRBV2 and TRBJ2-5; 7 nucleotides line up with TRBD2. J was trimmed by 5 bases and V by 3 bases; bases with no gene match: 6. The CDR3 has 14 amino acids. The V gene's germline CDR1 is SNHLY and CDR2 FYNNEI. CDR3 coding DNA: TGTGCCAGCAGTGACTGGACTAGTCGGGAGACCCAGTACTTC. It translates to CASSDWTSRETQYF. The whole variable domain, remainder taken from reference TRBV2 and TRBJ2-5, is EPEVTQTPSHQVTQMGQEVILRCVPISNHLYFYWYRQILGQKVEFLVSFYNNEISEKSEIFDDQFSVERPDGSNFTLKIRSTKLEDSAMYFCASSDWTSRETQYFGPGTRLLVL.

The genes are TRBV5-1 and TRBJ1-5; a weak D match, TRBD1 (5 bases). Germline CDR1 is SGHRS and CDR2 is YFSETQ. CDR3 size: 15 residues. Trimming stripped 4 bases from V and 6 bases from J, with 17 bases between. The CDR3 is CASSPGGLPGQPQHF. In DNA, the CDR3 is TGCGCCAGCAGCCCGGGGGGACTGCCGGGTCAGCCCCAGCATTTT. Variable domain in full (rest from reference TRBV5-1 and TRBJ1-5): KAGVTQTPRYLIKTRGQQVTLSCSPISGHRSVSWYQQTPGQGLQFLFEYFSETQRNKGNFPGRFSGRQFSNSRSEMNVSTLELGDSALYLCASSPGGLPGQPQHFGDGTRLSIL.

The chain couples TRBV29-1 to TRBJ1-1, with a tentative D call TRBD1 (6 bases). V was trimmed by 3 bases and J by 10 bases, leaving 12 bases between them. Germline V gene data show CDR1 as SQVTM and CDR2 as ANQGSEA. This CDR3 contains 11 residues. This chain's CDR3 is CSVDNRDGAFF. The CDR3 DNA reads TGCAGCGTTGATAACAGGGACGGAGCTTTCTTT.

The chain employs TRBV5-4 and TRBJ2-3, with 11 bases fitting TRBD2. This CDR3 has 15 residues. Unmatched junction bases numbered 3, after V lost 1 base and J lost 5 bases. The germline V gene has CDR1 SGHNT and CDR2 YYREEE (reference sequence). This CDR3 is CASSLRLAGQDTQYF. The CDR3 coding sequence is TGTGCCAGCAGCTTGAGACTAGCGGGGCAAGATACGCAGTATTTT.

This chain connects TRBV4-3 to TRBJ2-7; D is possibly TRBD1 (5 bases). Between the trimmed V and J ends, which lost 1 base and 3 bases, there was a span of 7 bases. CDR1 LGHNA and CDR2 YSLEER come from the germline V gene. The CDR3 has 13 residues. CDR3 protein: CASSQAQGYEQYF. The DNA for the CDR3 is TGCGCCAGCAGCCAAGCGCAGGGCTACGAGCAGTACTTC.

This clone was seen only a few times. This rearrangement joins TRBV12-1 to TRBJ2-7; the table gives TRBD2 as D, unverified against the DNA. TRBV12-1 is a documented pseudogene. The CDR3 has 18 amino acids. As DNA, the CDR3 is TGTGCCAGCAGCTTTGGTGATTCTAGCGGGAGGGCCACCTACGAGCAGTACTTC. Protein product: CASSFGDSSGRATYEQYF.

The CDR3 DNA follows: TGTGCCAGCTCACCCGGGGGCGGGGGCACTGAAGCTTTCTTT. It specifies CASSPGGGGTEAFF. The chain couples TRBV18 to TRBJ1-1; possibly TRBD1 for D (6 bases). Germline loops: CDR1 KGHSH, CDR2 LQKENI. CDR3 length: 14 residues. Between the trimmed V and J ends, which lost 3 bases and 4 bases, there was a span of 12 bases.

V gene TRBV6-5 combines with J gene TRBJ1-1, with TRBD1 as a possible D gene (6 bases). This CDR3 is built from 16 residues. CDR1 is MNHEY, CDR2 SVGAGI, per germline. V was shortened by 0 bases and J by 8 bases, with 19 bases between the two germline ends. CDR3 bases: TGTGCCAGCAGTTACTCCCGGACAGCCGAACGTGTCGAAGCTTTCTTT. This encodes CASSYSRTAERVEAFF.